The source of this T cell receptor (beta chain) is a study of cytomegalovirus exposure and HLA in healthy donors. General study results and limits: Sequencing artifact likely explains a cluster of highly shared sequence variants.

The PCR used 60 Vbeta and 13 Jbeta primers. Produced via immunoSEQ multiplex PCR; TCRdb's table is partial and in-frame only. The sample yields some 140,000 clones, approximately 80% seen once. Donors showed nominal health when sampled, although they likely had unrecorded immune exposures. Between the trimmed V and J ends, which lost 4 bases and 7 bases, there was a span of 17 bases. Germline V gives CDR1 LNHDA, CDR2 SQIVND (reference sequence). The CDR3 sequence is 15 residues long. Remarks on this clone: Its antigen remains unidentified.

This clonotype was obtained from a man aged 30-40 years in good health and CMV-seropositive. The chain carries TRBV19 and TRBJ2-1; D is perhaps TRBD1 (5 bases). Input material: PBMCs. CDR3 in amino acids: CASSTPTNHRNEQFF. The DNA of the CDR3 is TGTGCCAGTAGTACCCCGACCAACCACAGGAATGAGCAGTTCTTC. Combining the CDR3 with reference TRBV19 and TRBJ2-1 gives the whole variable domain DGGITQSPKYLFRKEGQNVTLSCEQNLNHDAMYWYRQDPGQGLRLIYYSQIVNDFQKGDIAEGYSVSREKKESFPLTVTSAQKNPTAFYLCASSTPTNHRNEQFFGPGTRLTVL.